This is a list of T cell receptor beta chains from one sample in a study of T-cell memory formation after mild COVID-19. TCRdb recomputed calls from the 5' RACE reads with MiXCR, one row per CDR3 protein. The sample lists about 170,000 distinct CDR3 sequences; about an eighth were seen once. Sample: PBMCs or a T cell subset sorted from them (not recorded which). Receptor source: a man aged 18 to 30 who had mild COVID-19 (a few samples of this study predate the infection). Cell type and time point are not known. The conserved cysteine and the conserved F or W are not part of the CDR3 here. The order of the fields is J gene, clone size, V gene, CDR3 protein. Only part of the rows carry a size: once, few, many, or a class if the clone is expanded.

>TRBJ2-2|few|TRBV9
ASSARSTGELF
>TRBJ2-3|few|TRBV7-3
ASSFGLSSTDTQY
>TRBJ2-1|many|TRBV5-1
ASSLGLAGLNEQF
>TRBJ2-1|NA|TRBV24-1
ATSDLQGSEQF
>TRBJ1-1|NA|TRBV7-2
ASSLVSSGALEAL
>TRBJ2-5|NA|TRBV7-2
ASSSGSAQETQY
>TRBJ2-1|few|TRBV7-3
ASSATEYNEQF
>TRBJ2-5|few|TRBV7-9
ASSWKAETQY
>TRBJ2-2|few|TRBV6-5
ASRESNPGELF
>TRBJ1-3|few|TRBV9
ASSDNRAATIY
>TRBJ2-5|few|TRBV12-3/TRBV12-4
ASSFVGRTQY
>TRBJ1-2|NA|TRBV6-1
ASSSRGESGYT
>TRBJ2-3|few|TRBV4-1
ASSQEGPGVRGRTDTQY
>TRBJ2-2|NA|TRBV10-3
AIRTRGPDTGELF
>TRBJ1-4|many|TRBV12-3/TRBV12-4
ASSLIQGGEKLF
>TRBJ1-3|few|TRBV5-1
ASSLTGPGNTIY
>TRBJ2-5|few|TRBV5-1
ASSLWRTGRQETQY
>TRBJ1-2|NA|TRBV14
ASSQGGSQT
>TRBJ2-5|NA|TRBV5-1
ASSYDRVIGETQY
>TRBJ2-5|few|TRBV29-1
SIREQETQY
>TRBJ2-3|many|TRBV4-1
ASSQEGRPSTDTQY
>TRBJ2-3|many|TRBV7-2
ASSLAGGITDTQY
>TRBJ2-2|NA|TRBV5-4
ASSIDRGQAGELF
>TRBJ2-1|NA|TRBV10-3
AALEPGLTNEQF
>TRBJ2-3|NA|TRBV6-6
ASTKYSTDTQY
>TRBJ2-5|NA|TRBV7-8
ASSVTSGGPLDQY
>TRBJ2-1|many|TRBV3-1
ASQPSDSYNEQF
>TRBJ2-7|NA|TRBV18
ASSPPGGRGREQY
>TRBJ2-3|NA|TRBV5-6
ASSWVAGGPADTQY
>TRBJ1-1|many|TRBV9
ASSVEDRGWDTEAF
>TRBJ2-3|NA|TRBV2
ASSILPDTQY